Sequencing of this T cell receptor (beta chain) was carried out in a study of blood T cell repertoires in COVID-19. Only in-frame clones appear in the TCRdb table, and some are missing; sequencing was by immunoSEQ multiplex PCR. The sample contains more than 300,000 clones, around 87% of which appear only once. This CDR3 spans 12 amino acids. Germline CDR1 MNHNY, CDR2 SVGAGI (reference sequence). Seattle's cohort entered during active infection and was followed longitudinally. The genes are TRBV6-6 and TRBJ2-5; D possibly corresponds to TRBD1 (5 bases). This receptor was identified in a woman younger than 45 with COVID-19, enrolled during active disease. The source material was peripheral blood. The CDR3 DNA follows: TGTGCTGTCGGGCAGGGATCCAAGACCCAGTACTTC. Translation gives CAVGQGSKTQYF.